The 8 T cell receptor beta chains reported below all come from one sample, sequenced in a study of blood T cell repertoires in COVID-19. Repertoires were generated with immunoSEQ multiplex PCR, while TCRdb's copy carries only in-frame clones and drops some. The sample records 210,000 or so clones, around 89% being singletons. Specimen: peripheral blood. The receptors here all came from a man between 45 and 60 years old with acute or convalescent COVID-19.

This chain joins TRBV6-2 or TRBV6-3 and TRBJ2-7, with D tentatively TRBD2 (5 bases). CDR3 length: 13 amino acids. Germline CDR1 reads MNHEY; CDR2 reads SVGEGT. The V end was cut by 4 bases, the J end by 7 bases, with 14 bases between. CDR3 coding DNA: TGTGCCAGCAGTTTTTCGGGAAGGTCGGAGCAGTACGTC. Its protein is CASSFSGRSEQYV.

This chain links TRBV19 with TRBJ2-2; D not resolved. This CDR3 is built from 14 residues. Per germline, CDR1 LNHDA and CDR2 SQIVND (reference sequence). V was shortened by 6 bases and J by 3 bases, with 11 bases between the two germline ends. The CDR3 DNA reads TGTGCCAGTAGCCCTTGGCTGCACACCGGGGAGCTGTTTTTT. Its protein product is CASSPWLHTGELFF.

The chain uses TRBV7-2 and TRBJ2-1; 9 bases align to TRBD1. Germline values: CDR1 SGHTA, CDR2 FQGNSA. V shed 5 bases, J shed 4 bases, and the junction held 6 bases outside the gene matches. This CDR3 region has 15 residues. CDR3 nucleotide sequence: TGTGCCAGCAGCCCGCGACAGGGGGTATACAATGAGCAGTTCTTC. Encoded protein: CASSPRQGVYNEQFF.

This chain joins TRBV5-1 and TRBJ2-1; 7 bases map to TRBD1. Germline CDR1 reads SGHRS; CDR2 reads YFSETQ. The CDR3 has 14 residues. The trim removed 4 bases at V and 7 bases at J, leaving 8 bases unmatched. The CDR3 coding sequence is TGCGCCAGCAGCCCGGTACAGGGGTGGAATGAGCAGTTCTTC. Protein product: CASSPVQGWNEQFF. The whole variable domain, filled in from reference TRBV5-1 and TRBJ2-1, reads KAGVTQTPRYLIKTRGQQVTLSCSPISGHRSVSWYQQTPGQGLQFLFEYFSETQRNKGNFPGRFSGRQFSNSRSEMNVSTLELGDSALYLCASSPVQGWNEQFFGPGTRLTVL.

The chain carries TRBV18 and TRBJ1-6; tentative D call: TRBD1 (6 bases). V lost 5 bases and J lost 7, with 15 bases in between. This CDR3 has 15 amino acids. From germline, CDR1 is KGHSH and CDR2 LQKENI. The CDR3 spells CASSSRQAGNSPLHF. The DNA of the CDR3 is TGTGCCAGCTCATCGAGACAGGCAGGCAATTCACCCCTCCACTTT.

The chain uses TRBV24-1 and TRBJ2-7; 9 nucleotides line up with TRBD2. Germline values: CDR1 KGHDR, CDR2 SFDVKD. Trimming at V came to 1 base and at J to 2 bases, leaving 2 bases not matched to a gene. This CDR3 is built from 15 residues. This chain's CDR3 is CATSDFASGAYEQYF. CDR3 DNA sequence: TGTGCCACCAGTGATTTTGCTAGCGGGGCCTACGAGCAGTACTTC.

This chain joins TRBV19 and TRBJ2-3; 7 nucleotides match TRBD1. CDR3 length equals 16 residues. The V and J ends lost 5 bases and 0 bases, in that order; junction bases with no gene match: 8. Germline CDR1 LNHDA, CDR2 SQIVND (reference sequence). The CDR3 loop is CASSLRQGLSTDTQYF. In DNA form, the CDR3 reads TGTGCCAGTAGTCTTCGACAGGGTCTAAGCACAGATACGCAGTATTTT.

The V and J genes are TRBV30 and TRBJ1-5; TRBD1 is a possible D gene (6 bases). Germline V gives CDR1 GTSNPN, CDR2 SVGIG (reference sequence). The CDR3 sequence is 14 residues long. V was pared by 3 bases and J by 1 base, with 10 bases between. CDR3 nucleotides: TGTGCCTGGAGCTCGGGGACAAGCAATCAGCCCCAGCATTTT. As protein: CAWSSGTSNQPQHF.